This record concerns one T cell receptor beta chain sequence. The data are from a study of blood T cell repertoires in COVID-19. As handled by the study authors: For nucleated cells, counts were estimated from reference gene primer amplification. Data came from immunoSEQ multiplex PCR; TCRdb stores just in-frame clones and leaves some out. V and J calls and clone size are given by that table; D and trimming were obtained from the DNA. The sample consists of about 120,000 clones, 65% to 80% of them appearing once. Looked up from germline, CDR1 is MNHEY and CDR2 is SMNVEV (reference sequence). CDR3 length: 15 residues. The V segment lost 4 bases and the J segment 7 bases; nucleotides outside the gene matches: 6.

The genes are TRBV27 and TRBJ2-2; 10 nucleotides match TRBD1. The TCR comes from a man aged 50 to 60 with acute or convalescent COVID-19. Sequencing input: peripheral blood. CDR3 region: CASSSTGQGIGELFF. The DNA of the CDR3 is TGTGCCAGCAGTTCAACGGGACAGGGGATCGGGGAGCTGTTTTTT.